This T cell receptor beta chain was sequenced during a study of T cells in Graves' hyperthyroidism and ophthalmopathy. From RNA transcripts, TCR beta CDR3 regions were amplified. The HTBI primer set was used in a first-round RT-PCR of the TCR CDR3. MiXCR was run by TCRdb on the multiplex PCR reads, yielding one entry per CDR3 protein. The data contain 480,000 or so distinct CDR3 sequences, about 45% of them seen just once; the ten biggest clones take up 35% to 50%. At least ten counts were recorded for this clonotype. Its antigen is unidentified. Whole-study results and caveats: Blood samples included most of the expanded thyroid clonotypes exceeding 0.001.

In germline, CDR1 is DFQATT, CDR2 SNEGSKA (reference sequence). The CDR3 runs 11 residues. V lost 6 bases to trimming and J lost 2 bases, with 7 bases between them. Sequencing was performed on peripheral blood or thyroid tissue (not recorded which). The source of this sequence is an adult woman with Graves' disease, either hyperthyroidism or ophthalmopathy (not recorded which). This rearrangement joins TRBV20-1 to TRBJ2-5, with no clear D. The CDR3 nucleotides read TGCAGTGCGGGGATACAAGAGACCCAGTACTTC. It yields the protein CSAGIQETQYF.